One sample yielded the 17 T cell receptor beta chains listed below, sequenced in a study of OX40 agonist ivuxolimab in advanced cancers. Libraries were prepared through the immunoSEQ multiplex PCR assay. TCRdb took over this immuneACCESS table, retaining in-frame rearrangements with V and J assigned. Such tables are incomplete; in checked studies, under half of the missing clones stem from an unresolved V gene, and the remainder is unexplained. The sample contains tens of thousands of clones, 87% of them found a single time. Clones ranked in the top ten supply over 2.5% of the sample. The sequences come from CD4+ or CD8+ T cells sorted from blood, collected in a trial of the OX40 agonist ivuxolimab. All receptors come from an adult with an advanced solid tumor such as melanoma, head and neck, liver or kidney cancer.

The genes are TRBV28 and TRBJ1-1; D is undetermined. The CDR3 is 12 amino acids. The germline V gene encodes CDR1 MDHEN and CDR2 SYDVKM. V lost 1 base and J lost 5, with 5 bases in between. The CDR3 is CASSLSGTEAFF. The DNA for the CDR3 is TGTGCCAGCAGTTTATCGGGTACTGAAGCTTTCTTT.

The genes are TRBV7-2 and TRBJ2-1; D ambiguous. Trimming cost V 5 bases and J 8 bases, with 7 bases left between them. The germline gives CDR1 SGHTA, CDR2 FQGNSA. The CDR3 spans 11 residues. The CDR3 reads CASSPVDEQFF. CDR3 in DNA: TGTGCCAGCAGCCCAGTGGATGAGCAGTTCTTC.

The chain joins TRBV6-6 to TRBJ2-3; D not certain. The CDR3 has 12 amino acids. Germline CDR1 reads MNHNY; CDR2 reads SVGAGI (reference sequence). Trimming pared 6 bases from V and 1 base from J, leaving 5 bases between. The CDR3 loop is CASRLRTDTQYF. In DNA, the CDR3 is TGTGCCAGCAGATTACGCACAGATACGCAGTATTTT.

The chain links TRBV9 to TRBJ2-2; 10 bases line up with TRBD2. V lost 0 bases to trimming and J lost 4 bases; unmatched junction nucleotides: 9. Germline V gene data show CDR1 as SGDLS and CDR2 as YYNGEE. The CDR3 is 18 residues long. Here the CDR3 reads CASSVGPSGRAATGELFF. CDR3 DNA: TGTGCCAGCAGCGTAGGTCCCAGCGGGAGGGCCGCCACCGGGGAGCTGTTTTTT.

This clone came up a few times. The V and J genes are TRBV28 and TRBJ1-5, with D unclear. This CDR3 is 15 amino acids long. Germline assignment: CDR1 MDHEN and CDR2 SYDVKM. Trimming took 2 bases from V and 2 from J, leaving 10 bases between them. CDR3 sequence: CASSLPEGGNQPQHF. DNA for the CDR3: TGTGCCAGCAGTTTACCGGAGGGAGGCAATCAGCCCCAGCATTTT.

The chain has TRBV6-1 and TRBJ2-2, with D perhaps given as TRBD1 or TRBD2 (5 bases each). From germline, CDR1 is MNHNS and CDR2 SASEGT. The CDR3 is made up of 15 amino acids. V lost 1 base and J 13 bases, leaving 19 bases between the germline ends. The CDR3 DNA reads as TGTGCCAGCAGTGAAGGAGGGCAGGGATTCGCATGGCTGTTTTTT. It codes for CASSEGGQGFAWLFF.

This chain links TRBV9 with TRBJ1-1; D gene unclear. The CDR3 is 14 amino acids. Germline V gene data show CDR1 as SGDLS and CDR2 as YYNGEE. V lost 2 bases and J 4 bases, leaving 12 bases between the germline ends. The CDR3 loop is CASSVRMESTEAFF. CDR3 coding DNA: TGTGCCAGCAGCGTGAGGATGGAAAGCACTGAAGCTTTCTTT. Drawing the rest from reference TRBV9 and TRBJ1-1, the complete variable domain is DSGVTQTPKHLITATGQRVTLRCSPRSGDLSVYWYQQSLDQGLQFLIQYYNGEERAKGNILERFSAQQFPDLHSELNLSSLELGDSALYFCASSVRMESTEAFFGQGTRLTVV.

CDR3 sequence (DNA): TGCGCCAGCAGCCCGACAGGGTGGCTTGAAAAACTGTTTTTT. Its protein product is CASSPTGWLEKLFF. This chain joins TRBV4-1 and TRBJ1-4, with 7 bases fitting TRBD1. CDR3 size: 14 residues. Germline values: CDR1 MGHRA, CDR2 YSYEKL. V was clipped by 4 bases and J by 7 bases; unmatched bases: 6.

The gene calls are TRBV19 and TRBJ2-3; D is possibly TRBD1 (6 bases). The V and J ends lost 8 bases and 2 bases respectively, with 17 bases between them. Germline V gene sequence: CDR1 LNHDA, CDR2 SQIVND (reference sequence). This CDR3 region has 15 residues. The CDR3, as DNA: TGTGCCAGTCGAAGGGGACACCTTGACACAGATACGCAGTATTTT. Protein sequence: CASRRGHLDTDTQYF.

The chain uses TRBV4-3 and TRBJ2-6, with a weak D call TRBD1 (5 bases). V lost 0 bases, J lost 4 bases, and 13 bases lay in between. Germline V CDR1 and CDR2: LGHNA, YSLEER. The CDR3 is 17 amino acids. CDR3 sequence (DNA): TGCGCCAGCAGCCAAGAATGGGGCGCGGCCGGGGCCAACGTCCTGACTTTC. It codes for CASSQEWGAAGANVLTF.

V is TRBV21-1 and J is TRBJ2-7; TRBD2 reflects the table's D call only, with no check against the DNA. TRBV21-1 is designated a pseudogene. The CDR3 totals 20 residues. The CDR3 sequence is CASSTRDGTSGGCPAYEQYF. CDR3 bases: TGTGCCAGCAGCACCCGAGACGGGACTAGCGGGGGATGCCCGGCCTACGAGCAGTACTTC.

The chain has TRBV28 and TRBJ2-1, with 8 bases identical to TRBD2. The CDR3 is 15 residues long. V shed 4 bases, J shed 5 bases, and the junction held 7 bases outside the gene matches. The germline CDR1 and CDR2 sequences are MDHEN and SYDVKM. The CDR3 DNA reads as TGTGCCAGCAGTTCTGGCAGCGGGGGACACAATGAGCAGTTCTTC. Translation gives CASSSGSGGHNEQFF.

The chain uses TRBV23-1 and TRBJ2-7; D gene ambiguous. TRBV23-1 is an ORF, with its function uncertain. CDR3 size: 14 residues. The V and J ends lost 6 bases and 6 bases respectively, with 18 bases between them. The CDR3 coding sequence is TGCGCCAGCAGAGATCTCGACCCGGCGACCGAGCAGTACTTC. It encodes CASRDLDPATEQYF.

V usage is TRBV15 and J usage is TRBJ2-5; TRBD2 matches at 10 bases. The CDR3 consists of 16 residues. Germline V gene sequence: CDR1 LNHNV, CDR2 YYDKDF (reference sequence). V lost 5 bases to trimming and J lost 5 bases; unmatched junction nucleotides: 11. The CDR3 DNA reads as TGTGCCACCAGCGTAAGCGGGAGGGGTGGACTGGAGACCCAGTACTTC. This sequence encodes CATSVSGRGGLETQYF.

This chain connects TRBV9 to TRBJ2-1; 8 nucleotides align to TRBD2. The germline gives CDR1 SGDLS, CDR2 YYNGEE. Trimming took 5 bases from V and 10 from J; bases not matched to a gene: 14. This CDR3 region has 15 residues. The CDR3 protein is CASSETGLVLGEQFF. The CDR3, as DNA: TGTGCCAGCAGTGAGACGGGACTAGTCTTGGGGGAGCAGTTCTTC. Complete variable domain (other parts from reference TRBV9 and TRBJ2-1): DSGVTQTPKHLITATGQRVTLRCSPRSGDLSVYWYQQSLDQGLQFLIQYYNGEERAKGNILERFSAQQFPDLHSELNLSSLELGDSALYFCASSETGLVLGEQFFGPGTRLTVL.

J is TRBJ2-7 and V is TRBV18; 10 bases agree with TRBD1. This CDR3 is 15 amino acids long. V trimming: 0 bases; J trimming: 6 bases; junction bases outside the gene matches: 5. The germline V gene has CDR1 KGHSH and CDR2 LQKENI. The CDR3 DNA sequence: TGTGCCAGCTCACCACCTAGGACAGGGGGACGCGAGCAGTACTTC. Encoded protein: CASSPPRTGGREQYF.

V usage is TRBV4-1 and J usage is TRBJ2-3; a possible D gene is TRBD1 (6 bases). In germline, CDR1 is MGHRA, CDR2 YSYEKL. The CDR3 totals 15 residues. The ends were cut back, 2 bases at V and 2 bases at J, with 11 bases in the middle. The CDR3 reads CASSQTGQITDTQYF. The CDR3 coding sequence is TGCGCCAGCAGCCAAACAGGACAGATCACAGATACGCAGTATTTT.